This T cell receptor (beta chain) was captured by sequencing in a study of sequential checkpoint blockade in melanoma (dated by TCRdb to about 2019). Background for the entire study: Using 1:1 randomization, the trial assigned patients either to first-line nivolumab followed by ipilimumab (arm A) or to ipilimumab followed by nivolumab (arm B). Both trial sequences were followed by maintenance nivolumab. Findings and caveats that apply to the study as a whole: Validation of the response-prediction model combining TCR metrics and mutation burden is needed in larger, independent patient cohorts.

As for this clone: Its binding antigen is unknown. Per-base quality was not reported, and no clone a single base away is much larger than it.

Reading the label with the study, this specimen's treatment or condition is: randomized to nivolumab then ipilimumab (arm A) or the reverse (arm B). Prior DNA-damaging chemotherapy had not been received by any trial patient. A FACS Aria II flow cytometer was used to sort live CD3+CD8+ cells that were negative for CD19 and CD56 from thawed PBMCs. CheckMate 064, a randomized, open-label phase II trial of sequential checkpoint blockade, was the source of the samples, all of which came from patients with melanoma. Peripheral blood mononuclear cells were collected by leukapheresis, purified with Ficoll-Paque, and frozen in human serum with 10% DMSO. Immediately after sorting, the purity of the sorted blood CD3+CD8+ cells was confirmed to be >98%, and DNA was then extracted. The CDR3 starts with the cysteine, ends with the phenylalanine, and has 15 residues. Solely the CDR3 DNA is kept, with 45 bases framed from the first base. CDR1 and CDR2 are drawn from the germline V gene (reference sequence): MNHEY, SMNVEV. V drops 4 bases and J drops 0 bases, leaving 12 bases in between.

TCRbeta CDR3 regions were immunosequenced from genomic DNA with the immunoSEQ Assay. Before high-throughput sequencing, the genomic DNA was amplified using bias-controlled multiplex PCR. Concerning the study's data processing: To quantify the absolute abundance of each unique TCRbeta CDR3 region, the sequences were collapsed and filtered. Clonality was defined as 1 minus Pielou's evenness and was calculated using productive rearrangements only. A previously published method was used to identify clones with significantly greater frequencies in on-treatment samples than in baseline samples. Here the immuneACCESS table is served through TCRdb, limited to in-frame sequences with V and J called. Missing clones are a known gap in these copies; in checked studies unresolved V genes cover under half, and the rest lacks a known reason. V, J and clone size are taken as reported in that table, and D and trimming were inferred from the DNA itself. Recorded for this sample are roughly 14,000 clones; 77% of them occurred a single time. About 32% of the sample is in the top ten clones.

This specimen consisted of CD8+ T cells sorted from blood (inferred from file names), obtained from a patient given nivolumab and ipilimumab in sequence. This receptor was taken from a human donor with melanoma. This sequence uses TRBV27 and TRBJ2-5, and the D gene may be TRBD1, 6 bases matching. DNA sequence: TGTGCCAGCAGTTGGGCAGGGGCGTACCAAGAGACCCAGTACTTC. Its amino acids are CASSWAGAYQETQYF.